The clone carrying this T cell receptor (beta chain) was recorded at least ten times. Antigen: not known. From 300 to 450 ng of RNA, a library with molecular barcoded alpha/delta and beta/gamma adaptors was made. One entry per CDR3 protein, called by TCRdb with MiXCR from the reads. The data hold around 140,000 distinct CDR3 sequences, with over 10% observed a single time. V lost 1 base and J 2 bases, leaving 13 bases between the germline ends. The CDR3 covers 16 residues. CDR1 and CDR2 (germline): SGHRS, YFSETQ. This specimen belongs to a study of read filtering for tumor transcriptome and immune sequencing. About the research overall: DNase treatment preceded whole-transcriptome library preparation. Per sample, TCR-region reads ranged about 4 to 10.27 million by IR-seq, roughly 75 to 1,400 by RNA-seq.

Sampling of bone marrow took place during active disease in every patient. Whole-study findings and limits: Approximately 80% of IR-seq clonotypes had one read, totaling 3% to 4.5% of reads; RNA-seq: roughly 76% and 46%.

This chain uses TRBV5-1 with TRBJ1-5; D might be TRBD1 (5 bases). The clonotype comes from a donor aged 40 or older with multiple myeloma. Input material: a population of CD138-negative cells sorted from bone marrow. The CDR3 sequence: CASSLLLGHCNQPQHF. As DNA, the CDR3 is TGCGCCAGCAGCTTGTTACTGGGGCACTGCAATCAGCCCCAGCATTTT.